Below are 25 T cell receptor beta chains sequenced from a single sample in a study. TCRdb reprocessed the 5' RACE reads with MiXCR, giving one entry per CDR3 protein. The table shows fewer than 75,000 distinct CDR3 sequences, with less than 30% occurring only once. Tregs were sorted as CD4+CD25+CD127-/low cells. The sequencing input was tumor-infiltrating Tregs sorted from the breast tumor. The receptors shown here come from a female donor with breast cancer.

The V call is TRBV24-1, the J call TRBJ1-5; unclear D gene. Germline V CDR1 and CDR2: KGHDR, SFDVKD. V was shortened by 4 bases and J by 0 bases, with 15 bases between the two germline ends. This CDR3 contains 17 residues. The CDR3 here is CATSEKRAVYSNQPQHF. CDR3 DNA: TGTGCCACCAGTGAAAAGCGGGCAGTTTATAGCAATCAGCCCCAGCATTTT.

Only a few counts were recorded for this clonotype. V and J are TRBV19 and TRBJ2-1; 9 bases are a match to TRBD2. The CDR3 spans 13 residues. After removal of 7 bases from V and 4 bases from J, the junction contained 2 bases not matched to a gene. CDR1 and CDR2 from the germline V gene are LNHDA and SQIVND (reference sequence). In nucleotides, the CDR3 is TGTGCCAGTACGCGGGAGGGTTACAATGAGCAGTTCTTC. Translation gives CASTREGYNEQFF.

In its sample, this clonotype was seen many times. The chain couples TRBV5-1 to TRBJ2-1, with D perhaps being TRBD1 or TRBD2 (5 bases each). The germline V gene has CDR1 SGHRS and CDR2 YFSETQ. This CDR3 contains 14 residues. V dropped 4 bases and J dropped 5 bases, with 13 bases sitting between them. This CDR3 reads CASSQPGTNNEQFF. CDR3 DNA: TGCGCCAGCAGCCAGCCCGGGACCAACAATGAGCAGTTCTTC.

There are many counts of this clonotype. The gene calls are TRBV20-1 and TRBJ2-5; 9 nucleotides match TRBD1. This CDR3 is built from 16 residues. Germline values: CDR1 DFQATT, CDR2 SNEGSKA (reference sequence). Trimming removed 0 bases from V and 5 bases from J; junction bases left unmatched: 10. As DNA, the CDR3 is TGCAGTGCTAGAGACGACCTCGTCGGGACAGGGGAGACCCAGTACTTC. It yields the protein CSARDDLVGTGETQYF.

Here the CDR3 reads CASSLARLAGGEHGELFF. DNA for the CDR3: TGTGCCAGCAGCTTAGCGCGGCTAGCGGGAGGAGAGCACGGGGAGCTGTTTTTT. This sequence joins TRBV7-8 and TRBJ2-2; 11 nucleotides line up with TRBD2. Germline CDR1 is SGHVS and CDR2 is FQNEAQ. The V segment lost 0 bases and the J segment 7 bases; nucleotides outside the gene matches: 10. This CDR3 has 18 residues.

By share, this clonotype ranks as medium-sized. The J gene is TRBJ2-5, the V gene TRBV5-1, with 7 bases aligning to TRBD1. The CDR3 has 16 residues. Germline values: CDR1 SGHRS, CDR2 YFSETQ. V shed 0 bases and J 2 bases; nucleotides not matched to a gene: 7. The CDR3 bases are TGCGCCAGCAGCTTGGTGGGACAGAACTCACAAGAGACCCAGTACTTC. Translation gives CASSLVGQNSQETQYF.

The rearrangement links TRBV5-6 to TRBJ1-2, with D perhaps TRBD1 (5 bases). Germline CDR1 and CDR2: SGHDT and YYEEEE. With 3 bases removed from V and 2 bases from J, the gap between germline ends came to 14 bases. The CDR3 loop spans 15 amino acids. Here the CDR3 reads CASSSRAARNYGYTF. The DNA of the CDR3 is TGTGCCAGCAGCTCCAGGGCGGCCAGAAACTATGGCTACACCTTC.

The rearrangement joins TRBV6-5 to TRBJ1-5, with no clear D. This CDR3 region has 16 residues. V was clipped by 1 base and J by 0 bases, with 10 bases between them. From germline, CDR1 is MNHEY and CDR2 SVGAGI. CDR3 nucleotide sequence: TGTGCCAGCAGTTACTTGGGGTCCGATAGCAATCAGCCCCAGCATTTT. As protein: CASSYLGSDSNQPQHF.

This clonotype was seen a handful of times. The rearrangement uses TRBV4-3 and TRBJ2-2; 7 bases match TRBD2. The CDR3 totals 17 residues. J was trimmed by 4 bases and V by 1 base; bases with no gene match: 9. From germline, CDR1 is LGHNA and CDR2 YSLEER. The CDR3 bases are TGCGCCAGCAGCCAAGCGAGCGGCGGGGGACCCACCGGGGAGCTGTTTTTT. Translating gives CASSQASGGGPTGELFF.

This clonotype turned up a few times. Relative to the germline gene, one junction end is altered; a read error may explain this. The V gene is TRBV4-1, the J gene TRBJ2-3, with 9 positions matching TRBD2. The CDR3 totals 16 residues. The germline gives CDR1 MGHRA, CDR2 YSYEKL. CDR3 nucleotide sequence: TGCGCCAGCAGCCAAGTTGGACTAGCGTCTACAGATACGCTGTATTTT. Translated: CASSQVGLASTDTLYF.

This clonotype appeared many times. This chain uses TRBV10-3 with TRBJ2-3, with 8 nucleotides matching TRBD2. CDR1 and CDR2 from the germline V gene are ENHRY and SYGVKD. The V gene end was trimmed by 8 bases and the J gene end by 2 bases; junction bases not matched to a gene: 6. CDR3 length: 14 residues. The CDR3 here is CAIGGGGSTDTQYF. The CDR3 DNA is TGTGCCATCGGCGGCGGGGGGTCCACAGATACGCAGTATTTT.

On this clonotype itself: A much larger clone lies one base from this, so it may be a read error. The chain recombines TRBV5-1 with TRBJ2-1; maybe TRBD2 (6 bases). Germline-derived CDR1 and CDR2 are SGHRS and YFSETQ. This CDR3 has 13 amino acids. The CDR3 is CASSGDSYNEQSF. Written as DNA, the CDR3 is TGCGCCAGCTCGGGAGACTCCTACAATGAGCAGTCCTTC.

At least ten counts were recorded for this clonotype. This chain connects TRBV28 to TRBJ2-3; the D is unclear. Deletions cut 10 bases from V and 2 bases from J, with 10 bases between. The CDR3 totals 12 residues. Germline V lookup: CDR1 MDHEN, CDR2 SYDVKM. The CDR3: CATASNTDTQYF. DNA of the CDR3: TGTGCCACCGCATCTAACACAGATACGCAGTATTTT.

This clonotype came up a few times. The chain couples TRBV5-1 to TRBJ2-5, with D perhaps matching TRBD2 (5 bases). This CDR3 region has 15 residues. The V end was cut by 5 bases, the J end by 1 base, with 15 bases between. CDR1 and CDR2 from the germline V gene are SGHRS and YFSETQ. The CDR3, as DNA: TGCGCCAGCAGTCCCGGGCCCCTAGCCCAAGAGACCCAGTACTTC. The encoded protein is CASSPGPLAQETQYF.

This rearrangement joins TRBV9 to TRBJ1-1; D is possibly TRBD1 (6 bases). Germline V CDR1 and CDR2: SGDLS, YYNGEE. This CDR3 comprises 14 residues. V lost 1 base and J 0 bases, leaving 7 bases between the germline ends. This chain's CDR3 is CASSVTGMNTEAFF. The CDR3 region has the DNA TGTGCCAGCAGCGTAACAGGGATGAACACTGAAGCTTTCTTT.

This clonotype occurred a few times. V is TRBV5-1 and J is TRBJ2-7, with 8 bases aligning to TRBD1. Germline loops: CDR1 SGHRS, CDR2 YFSETQ. The CDR3 consists of 13 residues. J was trimmed by 6 bases and V by 5 bases; bases with no gene match: 7. In DNA form, the CDR3 reads TGCGCCAGCAGAGAGACAGGGGCGAGCGAGCAGTACTTC. It translates to CASRETGASEQYF.

This clonotype was picked up one time. V gene TRBV7-3 combines with J gene TRBJ2-3; 8 bases are a match to TRBD2. CDR1 and CDR2 from the germline V gene are SGHTA and FQGTGA. This CDR3 is 16 amino acids long. Unmatched junction bases numbered 16, after V lost 8 bases and J lost 6 bases. CDR3 nucleotides: TGTGCCAGCGGCCCCACTAGCGGAACGGGGAGGGATACGCAGTATTTT. It is translated as CASGPTSGTGRDTQYF.

The rearrangement links TRBV6-1 to TRBJ2-3; maybe TRBD1 (5 bases). The CDR3 extends over 16 amino acids. Trimming pared 2 bases from V and 3 bases from J, leaving 15 bases between. Germline V gene lookup returns CDR1 MNHNS and CDR2 SASEGT. The CDR3 region has the DNA TGTGCCAGCAGTGAAAGAAGAAGGGGCGCGACAGATACGCAGTATTTT. Residues: CASSERRRGATDTQYF.

This clonotype has more than one count but fewer than ten. The V and J genes are TRBV11-2 and TRBJ1-1; 7 positions agree with TRBD1. After removal of 0 bases from V and 9 bases from J, the junction contained 10 bases not matched to a gene. Germline V gives CDR1 SGHAT, CDR2 FQNNGV. CDR3 size: 15 residues. DNA of the CDR3: TGTGCCAGCAGCTTAGATCGTGTAGGGGGCCCAAAAGCTTTCTTT. As protein: CASSLDRVGGPKAFF.

This clonotype was observed a handful of times. The CDR3 reads CASITYPGLTEAFF. In nucleotides, the CDR3 is TGTGCCAGCATCACATATCCGGGGCTCACTGAAGCTTTCTTT. V and J are TRBV2 and TRBJ1-1; weak D call: TRBD1 (5 bases). Per the germline V gene, CDR1 is SNHLY and CDR2 is FYNNEI. CDR3 size: 14 residues. Trimming removed 7 bases from V and 4 bases from J, with 16 bases in between. The whole variable domain, remainder taken from reference TRBV2 and TRBJ1-1, is EPEVTQTPSHQVTQMGQEVILRCVPISNHLYFYWYRQILGQKVEFLVSFYNNEISEKSEIFDDQFSVERPDGSNFTLKIRSTKLEDSAMYFCASITYPGLTEAFFGQGTRLTVV.

This clonotype was observed a few times. This chain uses TRBV24-1 with TRBJ1-2; 7 nucleotides match TRBD1. After removal of 10 bases from V and 2 bases from J, the junction contained 6 bases not matched to a gene. This CDR3 has 13 residues. The V gene's germline CDR1 is KGHDR and CDR2 SFDVKD. In DNA, the CDR3 is TGTGCCACTGCGTTGGGACAGAACTATGGCTACACCTTC. As protein: CATALGQNYGYTF.

This clonotype was seen once. The V gene is TRBV7-2, the J gene TRBJ2-2; 8 nucleotides line up with TRBD1. This CDR3 is 17 amino acids long. With 3 bases clipped from V and 3 bases from J, the junction kept 9 bases outside the gene matches. Germline-derived CDR1 and CDR2 are SGHTA and FQGNSA. The DNA for the CDR3 is TGTGCCAGCAGCTTGAACCGACAGGGGCGATACACCGGGGAGCTGTTTTTT. Translation gives CASSLNRQGRYTGELFF.

The chain carries TRBV25-1 and TRBJ2-7; D is undetermined. The CDR3 is 12 residues long. The germline V gene encodes CDR1 MGHDK and CDR2 SYGVNS. V lost 4 bases, J lost 3 bases, and 7 bases lay in between. CDR3 region: CASSAGGYEQYF. The CDR3 region has the DNA TGTGCCAGCAGTGCAGGTGGCTACGAGCAGTACTTC.

The CDR3 region is CASSLSVRFQETQYF. In DNA, the CDR3 is TGTGCCAGCAGCTTGTCTGTCAGGTTTCAAGAGACCCAGTACTTC. The V and J genes are TRBV5-6 and TRBJ2-5; no firm D call. CDR1 is SGHDT and CDR2 is YYEEEE in the germline V gene. The CDR3 totals 15 residues. The V end lost 1 base, the J end lost 2 bases, and 12 bases lay between the germline ends.

The rearrangement uses TRBV2 and TRBJ1-1, with a tentative D call TRBD1 (5 bases). Germline loops: CDR1 SNHLY, CDR2 FYNNEI. Between the trimmed V and J ends, which lost 2 bases and 0 bases, there was a span of 10 bases. The CDR3 loop spans 15 amino acids. Here the CDR3 DNA reads TGTGCCAGCAGTGAATTGGGGCATGTGAACACTGAAGCTTTCTTT. Translating gives CASSELGHVNTEAFF. The variable domain in full, with the rest retrieved from reference TRBV2 and TRBJ1-1, is EPEVTQTPSHQVTQMGQEVILRCVPISNHLYFYWYRQILGQKVEFLVSFYNNEISEKSEIFDDQFSVERPDGSNFTLKIRSTKLEDSAMYFCASSELGHVNTEAFFGQGTRLTVV.